Reported below is one T cell receptor (beta chain). This sample is drawn from a study of blood T cell repertoires in COVID-19. The CDR3 runs 16 residues. Germline lookup yields CDR1 SGHVS and CDR2 FQNEAQ. Trimming cost V 2 bases and J 9 bases; bases outside gene matches: 11. Some clones are missing from TCRdb's copy, which holds only in-frame ones; the method was immunoSEQ multiplex PCR. The repertoire holds 300,000 to 350,000 clones, with over 75% as singletons. The sequenced sample consisted of PBMCs or T cells enriched from blood (not recorded which). This TCR came from a man under 40 who had recovered from COVID-19. V usage is TRBV7-8 and J usage is TRBJ2-1, with 9 bases lining up with TRBD2. As DNA, the CDR3 is TGTGCCAGCAGCTTACTAGCGGGGCCCGGGAGGGGTGAGCAGTTCTTC. Its translation is CASSLLAGPGRGEQFF.